This T cell receptor beta chain derives from a study of T cells after yellow fever vaccination. Universal primer sites and UMIs were introduced during 5'RACE template-switching synthesis of TCR cDNA. Each CDR3 protein gets one entry after TCRdb re-called the 5' RACE reads with MiXCR. The sample lists 100,000 to 150,000 distinct CDR3 sequences, over 8% occurring once. The sequence was collected from a man between 18 and 35 years old who received the YFV17D yellow fever vaccine. The source material was CD8+ T cells sorted from PBMCs, sampled on the day of the yellow fever booster vaccination.

The CDR3 sequence is CASSKAGGHYEQYF. The CDR3 coding sequence is TGTGCCAGCAGCAAAGCGGGGGGGCACTACGAGCAGTACTTC. This chain connects TRBV7-2 to TRBJ2-7; 10 positions agree with TRBD2. This CDR3 comprises 14 residues. Trimming removed 5 bases from V and 3 bases from J; junction bases left unmatched: 4. CDR1 is SGHTA, CDR2 FQGNSA, per germline.